Listed below are T cell receptor beta chains from one sample, sequenced in a study of blood T cell repertoires in COVID-19. Libraries were prepared by immunoSEQ multiplex PCR; TCRdb keeps only in-frame clonotypes and omits some of them. The sample has over 70,000 clones; more than 75% are singletons. The material sequenced was peripheral blood. The source is a man in his sixties with acute or convalescent COVID-19. Both conserved end residues are part of each CDR3. Each record gives: V gene, clone size, D gene, J gene, CDR3 protein, CDR3 DNA. A D gene is named only where the DNA matches it firmly. Expanded clones are given a class, and other clones once, few, many or no size at all.

v_call: TRBV7-2
clone_size: once
d_call: -
j_call: TRBJ2-5
cdr3_aa: CAREMGGTQYF
cdr3_nt: TGTGCCAGGGAAATGGGGGGGACCCAGTACTTC

v_call: TRBV19
clone_size: -
d_call: -
j_call: TRBJ2-3
cdr3_aa: CASSASRSDTQYF
cdr3_nt: TGTGCCAGTAGTGCAAGCAGGTCAGATACGCAGTATTTT

v_call: TRBV5-1
clone_size: -
d_call: -
j_call: TRBJ2-1
cdr3_aa: CASSETGLLFF
cdr3_nt: TGCGCCAGCAGCGAGACAGGATTACTGTTCTTC

v_call: TRBV14
clone_size: -
d_call: -
j_call: TRBJ1-4
cdr3_aa: CASSPRATNEKLFF
cdr3_nt: TGTGCCAGCAGCCCTCGAGCAACTAATGAAAAACTGTTTTTT

v_call: TRBV28
clone_size: -
d_call: TRBD2
j_call: TRBJ2-7
cdr3_aa: CASSLYAGGRGQYF
cdr3_nt: TGTGCCAGCAGTTTATATGCGGGAGGGCGAGGGCAGTACTTC

v_call: TRBV18
clone_size: -
d_call: -
j_call: TRBJ1-2
cdr3_aa: CASSLGAENGYTF
cdr3_nt: TGTGCCAGCTCACTGGGGGCCGAGAATGGCTACACCTTC

v_call: TRBV28
clone_size: -
d_call: TRBD2
j_call: TRBJ2-2
cdr3_aa: CASSLMRGTSGSDTGELFF
cdr3_nt: TGTGCCAGCAGTTTGATGCGGGGGACTAGCGGGAGTGATACCGGGGAGCTGTTTTTT

v_call: TRBV20-1
clone_size: -
d_call: -
j_call: TRBJ2-5
cdr3_aa: CSAGRGETQYF
cdr3_nt: TGCAGTGCAGGCAGGGGAGAGACCCAGTACTTC

v_call: TRBV5-4
clone_size: -
d_call: -
j_call: TRBJ2-1
cdr3_aa: CASSLALEQFF
cdr3_nt: TGTGCCAGCAGCTTGGCCCTTGAGCAGTTCTTC

v_call: TRBV2
clone_size: -
d_call: -
j_call: TRBJ1-2
cdr3_aa: CASSPSSGVYGYTF
cdr3_nt: TGTGCCAGCAGTCCCTCATCAGGGGTCTATGGCTACACCTTC

v_call: TRBV7-2
clone_size: -
d_call: -
j_call: TRBJ2-3
cdr3_aa: CASSFTSSDTQYF
cdr3_nt: TGTGCCAGCAGCTTTACTAGTTCCGATACGCAGTATTTT

v_call: TRBV5-6
clone_size: -
d_call: TRBD1
j_call: TRBJ1-4
cdr3_aa: CASSLRGPKEKLFF
cdr3_nt: TGTGCCAGCAGCTTGAGGGGGCCGAAAGAAAAACTGTTTTTT

v_call: TRBV6-1
clone_size: -
d_call: -
j_call: TRBJ2-7
cdr3_aa: CASSEGDIMREQYF
cdr3_nt: TGTGCCAGCAGTGAAGGGGACATCATGAGGGAGCAGTACTTC

v_call: TRBV19
clone_size: few
d_call: -
j_call: TRBJ1-2
cdr3_aa: CASTLDNNYGYTF
cdr3_nt: TGTGCCAGTACCCTGGACAATAACTATGGCTACACCTTC

v_call: TRBV18
clone_size: -
d_call: -
j_call: TRBJ1-3
cdr3_aa: CASSPGQGNTIYF
cdr3_nt: TGTGCCAGCTCACCAGGCCAGGGGAACACCATATATTTT

v_call: TRBV10-1
clone_size: -
d_call: -
j_call: TRBJ1-1
cdr3_aa: CASSPGELDSFTAFF
cdr3_nt: TGCGCCAGCAGCCCGGGGGAGTTAGACTCTTTTACGGCTTTCTTT

v_call: TRBV12-5
clone_size: many
d_call: -
j_call: TRBJ2-2
cdr3_aa: CASGSNLGGRNGELFF
cdr3_nt: TGTGCTAGTGGTTCCAACCTTGGAGGGCGGAACGGGGAGCTGTTTTTT

v_call: TRBV9
clone_size: -
d_call: TRBD1
j_call: TRBJ1-5
cdr3_aa: CASSPTGANQPQHF
cdr3_nt: TGTGCCAGCAGCCCGACAGGGGCCAATCAGCCCCAGCATTTT

v_call: TRBV4-2
clone_size: -
d_call: TRBD2
j_call: TRBJ2-1
cdr3_aa: CASSQSASGGYNEQFF
cdr3_nt: TGTGCCAGCAGCCAGTCAGCTAGCGGGGGGTACAATGAGCAGTTCTTC

v_call: TRBV7-8
clone_size: -
d_call: -
j_call: TRBJ2-5
cdr3_aa: CASSLARGDQETQYF
cdr3_nt: TGTGCCAGCAGCTTAGCACGGGGAGACCAAGAGACCCAGTACTTC

v_call: TRBV5-1
clone_size: -
d_call: -
j_call: TRBJ2-1
cdr3_aa: CASSLQANNEQFF
cdr3_nt: TGCGCCAGCAGCTTACAAGCGAACAATGAGCAGTTCTTC

v_call: TRBV24-1
clone_size: once
d_call: -
j_call: TRBJ2-5
cdr3_aa: CATSDSTELPETQYF
cdr3_nt: TGTGCCACCAGTGATTCGACAGAACTACCAGAGACCCAGTACTTC

v_call: TRBV30
clone_size: -
d_call: TRBD1
j_call: TRBJ1-2
cdr3_aa: CAWSEEIRDRGSGEGYTF
cdr3_nt: TGTGCCTGGAGTGAGGAGATCCGGGACAGGGGAAGTGGCGAAGGCTACACCTTC

v_call: TRBV2
clone_size: -
d_call: TRBD1
j_call: TRBJ1-1
cdr3_aa: CASRPRGQGAAWGTEAFF
cdr3_nt: TGTGCCAGCAGGCCTCGGGGACAGGGGGCGGCTTGGGGCACTGAAGCTTTCTTT

v_call: TRBV7-6
clone_size: once
d_call: TRBD2
j_call: TRBJ2-1
cdr3_aa: CASSLHPTSGNLGAYNEQFF
cdr3_nt: TGTGCCAGCAGCCTACATCCGACTAGCGGGAACCTGGGAGCATACAATGAGCAGTTCTTC

v_call: TRBV7-3
clone_size: -
d_call: TRBD2
j_call: TRBJ2-3
cdr3_aa: CASSLRLADTQYF
cdr3_nt: TGTGCCAGCAGCTTGAGACTAGCGGATACGCAGTATTTT

v_call: TRBV7-8
clone_size: -
d_call: TRBD2
j_call: TRBJ2-1
cdr3_aa: CASRGLAGGNEQFF
cdr3_nt: TGTGCCAGCAGAGGACTAGCGGGAGGCAATGAGCAGTTCTTC

v_call: TRBV7-2
clone_size: few
d_call: TRBD1
j_call: TRBJ1-1
cdr3_aa: CASRAARQGAGAFF
cdr3_nt: TGTGCCAGCAGAGCCGCCCGACAGGGGGCGGGTGCTTTCTTT

v_call: TRBV15
clone_size: -
d_call: -
j_call: TRBJ2-3
cdr3_aa: CATSRGGAADTQYF
cdr3_nt: TGTGCCACCAGCAGAGGGGGCGCGGCAGATACGCAGTATTTT

v_call: TRBV7-9
clone_size: -
d_call: -
j_call: TRBJ2-1
cdr3_aa: CASSSGYEQFF
cdr3_nt: TGTGCCAGCAGCTCGGGGTATGAGCAGTTCTTC

v_call: TRBV5-5
clone_size: -
d_call: -
j_call: TRBJ2-7
cdr3_aa: CASKKGLDYEQYF
cdr3_nt: TGTGCCAGCAAAAAGGGACTCGACTACGAGCAGTACTTC

v_call: TRBV12-3/TRBV12-4
clone_size: once
d_call: -
j_call: TRBJ1-1
cdr3_aa: CASTREESTEAFF
cdr3_nt: TGTGCCAGCACTCGTGAGGAGAGCACTGAAGCTTTCTTT

v_call: TRBV7-2
clone_size: -
d_call: TRBD2
j_call: TRBJ2-1
cdr3_aa: CASSFKRGEYNEQFF
cdr3_nt: TGTGCCAGCAGCTTCAAGCGGGGGGAATACAATGAGCAGTTCTTC

v_call: TRBV4-3
clone_size: few
d_call: -
j_call: TRBJ2-7
cdr3_aa: CASSQARAGTYEQYF
cdr3_nt: TGCGCCAGCAGCCAAGCCAGGGCAGGGACCTACGAGCAGTACTTC

v_call: TRBV27
clone_size: -
d_call: -
j_call: TRBJ2-2
cdr3_aa: CASRAGAGELFF
cdr3_nt: TGTGCCAGCAGAGCGGGTGCCGGGGAGCTGTTTTTT

v_call: TRBV10-3
clone_size: -
d_call: TRBD2
j_call: TRBJ2-5
cdr3_aa: CAISENGRMETQYF
cdr3_nt: TGTGCCATCAGTGAAAACGGGAGGATGGAGACCCAGTACTTC

v_call: TRBV9
clone_size: -
d_call: TRBD1
j_call: TRBJ2-2
cdr3_aa: CASSVGGQGTGELFF
cdr3_nt: TGTGCCAGCAGCGTAGGGGGACAGGGTACCGGGGAGCTGTTTTTT

v_call: TRBV27
clone_size: -
d_call: -
j_call: TRBJ1-1
cdr3_aa: CASSPHVQDTEAFF
cdr3_nt: TGTGCCAGCAGTCCACATGTCCAGGACACTGAAGCTTTCTTT

v_call: TRBV11-2
clone_size: -
d_call: TRBD1
j_call: TRBJ2-1
cdr3_aa: CASSNRGSLDSDEQFF
cdr3_nt: TGTGCCAGCAGCAACAGGGGTAGTCTTGATTCCGATGAGCAGTTCTTC

v_call: TRBV4-3
clone_size: -
d_call: TRBD2
j_call: TRBJ2-1
cdr3_aa: CASSQAAGTSVTYNKQFF
cdr3_nt: TGCGCCAGCAGCCAAGCGGCCGGGACTAGCGTGACCTACAATAAGCAGTTCTTC

v_call: TRBV6-5
clone_size: -
d_call: -
j_call: TRBJ2-4
cdr3_aa: CASSSLGVGAQDIQYF
cdr3_nt: TGTGCCAGCAGTTCTCTAGGAGTGGGGGCGCAGGACATTCAGTACTTC

v_call: TRBV4-1
clone_size: few
d_call: -
j_call: TRBJ1-2
cdr3_aa: CATSGVGYGYTF
cdr3_nt: TGCGCCACTTCAGGGGTGGGCTATGGCTACACCTTC